This entry lists 17 T cell receptor beta chains sequenced from one sample in a study of tumour-infiltrating T cells in Burkitt lymphoma. Profiling relied on immunoSEQ multiplex PCR, and the TCRdb table lists in-frame clones only, not all of them. The data contain around 46,000 clones, roughly 31% of them singletons. Specimen: tumor tissue. These TCRs come from a human donor with Burkitt lymphoma.

In its sample, this clone was seen a few times. V gene TRBV5-4 combines with J gene TRBJ1-1, with TRBD1 matching over 8 bases. Germline assignment: CDR1 SGHNT and CDR2 YYREEE (reference sequence). Unmatched junction bases numbered 3, after V lost 4 bases and J lost 1 base. This CDR3 region has 14 residues. CDR3 coding DNA: TGTGCCAGCAGCCAAGACAGGGGGAACACTGAAGCTTTCTTT. Translation gives CASSQDRGNTEAFF.

The rearrangement links TRBV4-3 to TRBJ2-7; D might be TRBD2 (6 bases). Trimming cost V 1 base and J 1 base, with 23 bases left between them. The CDR3 covers 19 residues. Germline V gene data show CDR1 as LGHNA and CDR2 as YSLEER. CDR3 coding DNA: TGCGCCAGCAGCCAAGGTCGCGGGTCCCTAGCGAGGGGTTCCTACGAGCAGTACTTC. Protein product: CASSQGRGSLARGSYEQYF.

This chain uses TRBV25-1 with TRBJ2-1; 7 bases map to TRBD1. Germline values: CDR1 MGHDK, CDR2 SYGVNS. The CDR3 is 15 residues long. Trimming removed 5 bases from V and 6 bases from J; junction bases left unmatched: 10. This chain's CDR3 is CASSLGQSYGNEQFF. CDR3 sequence (DNA): TGTGCCAGCAGTCTGGGACAGTCTTATGGCAATGAGCAGTTCTTC.

This clone is a singleton in its sample. The V and J genes are TRBV19 and TRBJ1-4; D is unresolved. Trimming took off 4 bases at V and 5 bases at J, with 11 bases between the two ends. CDR1 is LNHDA, CDR2 SQIVND, per germline (reference sequence). The CDR3 totals 14 residues. CDR3 nucleotide sequence: TGTGCCAGTAGTACCAGCGTGAACAATGAAAAACTGTTTTTT. Its translation is CASSTSVNNEKLFF.

V and J are TRBV5-1 and TRBJ1-1, with D unclear. Trimming pared 0 bases from V and 6 bases from J, leaving 18 bases between. Germline V lookup: CDR1 SGHRS, CDR2 YFSETQ. The CDR3 contains 16 residues. The CDR3 region has the DNA TGCGCCAGCAGCTTGGCTCGGACGCGCGATGAGGCTGAAGCTTTCTTT. It is translated as CASSLARTRDEAEAFF.

The chain couples TRBV4-2 to TRBJ2-7, with D possibly matching TRBD1 (6 bases). The V end was cut by 10 bases, the J end by 2 bases, with 12 bases between. The CDR3 runs 12 residues. Per the germline V gene, CDR1 is LGHNA and CDR2 is YNFKEQ. The CDR3 region is CATLGQTYEQYF. The CDR3 DNA sequence: TGTGCCACCCTTGGACAGACCTACGAGCAGTACTTC.

The chain combines TRBV9 with TRBJ2-1; 11 nucleotides line up with TRBD1. After removal of 3 bases from V and 9 bases from J, the junction contained 5 bases not matched to a gene. Germline CDR1 SGDLS, CDR2 YYNGEE. The length of the CDR3 is 14 residues. The chain's CDR3 is CASSDGQGAFEQFF. CDR3 nucleotides: TGTGCCAGCAGCGACGGACAGGGGGCTTTTGAGCAGTTCTTC. Filled out from reference TRBV9 and TRBJ2-1, the complete variable domain reads DSGVTQTPKHLITATGQRVTLRCSPRSGDLSVYWYQQSLDQGLQFLIQYYNGEERAKGNILERFSAQQFPDLHSELNLSSLELGDSALYFCASSDGQGAFEQFFGPGTRLTVL.

This clone has more than one count but fewer than ten. The CDR3 reads CASRTGTRGYTF. CDR3 nucleotide sequence: TGTGCCAGCAGAACAGGGACACGTGGCTACACCTTC. The chain uses TRBV7-8 and TRBJ1-2; perhaps TRBD1 as D (6 bases). The CDR3 contains 12 residues. CDR1 is SGHVS and CDR2 is FQNEAQ in the germline V gene. Between the trimmed V and J ends, which lost 6 bases and 7 bases, there was a span of 12 bases.

This clone appeared a few times. The chain couples TRBV10-3 to TRBJ2-5; 10 positions match TRBD1. The CDR3 totals 15 residues. CDR1 is ENHRY, CDR2 SYGVKD, per germline. V lost 4 bases, J lost 3 bases, and 5 bases stayed unmatched. CDR3 sequence (DNA): TGTGCCATCAGTGGAATGGACAGGGGGGAAGAGACCCAGTACTTC. This gives the protein CAISGMDRGEETQYF.

This clone showed up just a few times. The chain employs TRBV5-1 and TRBJ1-1, with 9 bases lining up with TRBD1. Trimming at V came to 0 bases and at J to 0 bases, leaving 6 bases not matched to a gene. Germline V gene lookup returns CDR1 SGHRS and CDR2 YFSETQ. The CDR3 consists of 17 residues. CDR3 residues: CASSLARTGAMNTEAFF. The CDR3 coding sequence is TGCGCCAGCAGCTTGGCGCGGACAGGGGCCATGAACACTGAAGCTTTCTTT.

CDR3 sequence reads: CASSQDLLPFF. The CDR3 coding sequence is TGTGCCAGCAGCCAGGACTTATTGCCGTTCTTC. The V gene is TRBV6-1, the J gene TRBJ2-1; a possible D gene is TRBD2 (5 bases). V gave up 6 bases and J gave up 15 bases, with 15 bases separating them. Germline CDR1 is MNHNS and CDR2 is SASEGT. The CDR3 length is 11 residues.

In its sample, this clone was seen a few times. The chain is built from TRBV2 and TRBJ1-4, with D unresolved. The germline CDR1 and CDR2 sequences are SNHLY and FYNNEI. The germline V and J ends were trimmed by 1 base and 4 bases, with 10 bases remaining between them. The CDR3 spans 15 residues. CDR3 DNA: TGTGCCAGCAGTGAAGGGTCGGCCTATAATGAAAAACTGTTTTTT. Translation gives CASSEGSAYNEKLFF.

The V gene is TRBV7-2, the J gene TRBJ1-5; 9 bases line up with TRBD1. Germline CDR1 SGHTA, CDR2 FQGNSA. CDR3 length: 17 amino acids. V trimming: 5 bases; J trimming: 4 bases; junction bases outside the gene matches: 12. CDR3 loop: CASSPRPTGGGNQPQHF. The CDR3 bases are TGTGCCAGCAGCCCCAGACCCACAGGGGGCGGGAATCAGCCCCAGCATTTT.

The chain carries TRBV15 and TRBJ2-3; 7 bases line up with TRBD1. CDR1 and CDR2 from the germline V gene are LNHNV and YYDKDF (reference sequence). This CDR3 has 14 residues. V was clipped by 1 base and J by 3 bases; unmatched bases: 1. The CDR3: CATSRARGTDTQYF. CDR3 bases: TGTGCCACCAGCAGAGCCAGGGGGACAGATACGCAGTATTTT.

The chain links TRBV11-2 to TRBJ2-5; D is undetermined. The V and J ends lost 3 bases and 2 bases respectively, with 13 bases between them. The CDR3 is made up of 15 amino acids. CDR1 and CDR2 from the germline V gene are SGHAT and FQNNGV. CDR3 DNA: TGTGCCAGCAGCTTTATCCGATCGGCGCAAGAGACCCAGTACTTC. Protein sequence: CASSFIRSAQETQYF. Full variable domain (missing parts from reference TRBV11-2 and TRBJ2-5): EAGVAQSPRYKIIEKRQSVAFWCNPISGHATLYWYQQILGQGPKLLIQFQNNGVVDDSQLPKDRFSAERLKGVDSTLKIQPAKLEDSAVYLCASSFIRSAQETQYFGPGTRLLVL.

The genes are TRBV4-1 and TRBJ1-1, with D hard to call. The CDR3 runs to 14 residues. V was pared by 0 bases and J by 4 bases, with 9 bases between. Germline CDR1 reads MGHRA; CDR2 reads YSYEKL. The CDR3 protein is CASSQDIGATEAFF. The CDR3 nucleotides read TGCGCCAGCAGCCAAGATATAGGTGCCACTGAAGCTTTCTTT.

The chain joins TRBV5-5 to TRBJ2-7; 10 positions agree with TRBD1. The CDR3 has 16 residues. Germline CDR1 SGHKS, CDR2 YYEKEE (reference sequence). Trimming removed 4 bases from V and 1 base from J; junction bases left unmatched: 8. CDR3 amino acids: CASSPPGTGASYEQYF. The CDR3 region has the DNA TGTGCCAGCAGCCCACCCGGGACAGGGGCGTCCTACGAGCAGTACTTC. Using reference TRBV5-5 and TRBJ2-7 for the parts outside the CDR3, the full variable domain is DAGVTQSPTHLIKTRGQQVTLRCSPISGHKSVSWYQQVLGQGPQFIFQYYEKEERGRGNFPDRFSARQFPNYSSELNVNALLLGDSALYLCASSPPGTGASYEQYFGPGTRLTVT.